The 19 T cell receptor beta chains below all came from one sample that was sequenced in a study of shared clonotypes between healthy human individuals. Generated by immunoSEQ multiplex PCR, the TCRdb table keeps only in-frame clones and is missing some. The sample yields about 1 million clones, approximately 68% seen once. Sequenced material: memory CD4+ T cells sorted from blood. As for subset: CD45RA-negative fraction. These receptors were taken from a man in his late teens or twenties in good health.

Note on this clone: Other nucleotide sequences from this sample produce the same CDR3. The chain couples TRBV18 to TRBJ1-1; D ambiguous. Germline V lookup: CDR1 KGHSH, CDR2 LQKENI. The CDR3 spans 13 residues. The V end was cut by 3 bases, the J end by 2 bases, with 7 bases between. The CDR3 region has the DNA TGTGCCAGCTCACCGGACGTAAACACTGAAGCTTTCTTT. The encoded protein is CASSPDVNTEAFF.

This sequence joins TRBV19 and TRBJ2-3, with D perhaps being TRBD1 or TRBD2 (5 bases each). Trimming stripped 0 bases from V and 0 bases from J, with 10 bases between. Looked up from germline, CDR1 is LNHDA and CDR2 is SQIVND (reference sequence). The CDR3 covers 16 residues. DNA for the CDR3: TGTGCCAGTAGTATAGATACCGGGACCAGCACAGATACGCAGTATTTT. This encodes CASSIDTGTSTDTQYF. The whole variable domain, remainder taken from reference TRBV19 and TRBJ2-3, is DGGITQSPKYLFRKEGQNVTLSCEQNLNHDAMYWYRQDPGQGLRLIYYSQIVNDFQKGDIAEGYSVSREKKESFPLTVTSAQKNPTAFYLCASSIDTGTSTDTQYFGPGTRLTVL.

Comments on this clone: Other DNA sequences in this specimen translate into the identical CDR3. V gene TRBV6-5 combines with J gene TRBJ2-7; the D is unclear. CDR3 size: 12 residues. Germline assignment: CDR1 MNHEY and CDR2 SVGAGI. V lost 6 bases to trimming and J lost 0 bases, with 6 bases between them. CDR3 in DNA: TGTGCCAGCAGGGGTAGCTCCTACGAGCAGTACTTC. This sequence encodes CASRGSSYEQYF.

Written as DNA, the CDR3 is TGCGCCAGCAGTCGGGACAGTACTAATGAAAAACTGTTTTTT. Protein: CASSRDSTNEKLFF. V gene TRBV10-1 combines with J gene TRBJ1-4, with 7 bases fitting TRBD1. The CDR3 runs 14 residues. In germline, CDR1 is WNHNN, CDR2 SYGVQD (reference sequence). The trim removed 5 bases at V and 2 bases at J, leaving 2 bases unmatched.

This chain connects TRBV12-5 to TRBJ2-1, with D possibly TRBD2 on 7 matching bases. Germline V gene lookup returns CDR1 LGHNT and CDR2 FRNRAP. The V gene lost 6 bases and the J gene lost 9 bases, with 12 bases spanning the gap. The CDR3 totals 12 residues. The CDR3 sequence is CASGRGGSEQFF. In DNA form, the CDR3 reads TGTGCTAGTGGCAGGGGAGGGAGTGAGCAGTTCTTC.

Details on this clone: A far larger clone is a single base away, which makes a read error likely. The chain combines TRBV7-3 with TRBJ2-6, with D possibly TRBD1 on 5 matching bases. The CDR3 runs 15 residues. The V end lost 2 bases, the J end lost 1 base, and 6 bases lay between the germline ends. Germline CDR1 and CDR2: SGHTA and FQGTGA. The CDR3 region is CASSLDSSGANVLTF. CDR3 sequence (DNA): TGTGCCAGCAGCTTAGACAGTTCTGGGGCCAACGTCCTGACTTTC.

This sequence joins TRBV7-2 and TRBJ1-1, with D perhaps matching TRBD1 (5 bases). Trimming pared 4 bases from V and 11 bases from J, leaving 32 bases between. This CDR3 contains 18 residues. The germline V gene encodes CDR1 SGHTA and CDR2 FQGNSA. CDR3 region: CASSSPLERDLRPGSAFF. CDR3 DNA: TGTGCCAGCAGCTCCCCACTAGAACGGGATCTGAGGCCAGGGAGCGCTTTCTTT.

The chain has TRBV13 and TRBJ2-7; 7 positions match TRBD2. This CDR3 contains 15 residues. In germline, CDR1 is PRHDT, CDR2 FYEKMQ (reference sequence). J gave up 0 bases and V 8 bases, and 10 bases lay outside the gene matches. DNA of the CDR3: TGTGCCAGCGAAGAAGGCGGGAGTGGCTCCTACGAGCAGTACTTC. As protein: CASEEGGSGSYEQYF.

This clone came up many times. The chain carries TRBV29-1 and TRBJ1-2; no definite D call. Germline V gives CDR1 SQVTM, CDR2 ANQGSEA. Between the trimmed V and J ends, which lost 3 bases and 0 bases, there was a span of 8 bases. The CDR3 extends over 13 amino acids. CDR3 region: CSVDKETNYGYTF. The CDR3 bases are TGCAGCGTTGATAAGGAAACTAACTATGGCTACACCTTC.

J is TRBJ2-3 and V is TRBV4-3; no clear D. Between the trimmed V and J ends, which lost 5 bases and 0 bases, there was a span of 9 bases. Germline V gives CDR1 LGHNA, CDR2 YSLEER. The CDR3 extends over 14 amino acids. CDR3 bases: TGCGCCAGCAGCAACAGACGGAGCACAGATACGCAGTATTTT. Translated: CASSNRRSTDTQYF.

V gene TRBV7-9 combines with J gene TRBJ2-7; maybe TRBD2 (5 bases). From germline, CDR1 is SEHNR and CDR2 FQNEAQ (reference sequence). Trimming stripped 5 bases from V and 0 bases from J, with 14 bases between. The CDR3 runs to 15 residues. The CDR3 DNA reads as TGTGCCAGCAGCCTGACGGACTTCCCCTCCTACGAGCAGTACTTC. Amino acid sequence: CASSLTDFPSYEQYF.

The rearrangement uses TRBV19 and TRBJ1-5; D is possibly TRBD1 (5 bases). Germline V gene lookup returns CDR1 LNHDA and CDR2 SQIVND (reference sequence). Between the trimmed V and J ends, which lost 7 bases and 6 bases, there was a span of 13 bases. This CDR3 is built from 13 residues. The CDR3 sequence is CASKGYGAQPQHF. CDR3 in DNA: TGTGCCAGTAAAGGGTATGGGGCTCAGCCCCAGCATTTT.

Concerning this clone itself: A much larger clone differs from this one at a single base, so this may be a read error. This sample also contains other DNA sequences that code for the same CDR3. The chain has TRBV5-6 and TRBJ2-3; D uncertain. Germline V CDR1 and CDR2: SGHDT, YYEEEE. Trimming cost V 1 base and J 3 bases, with 6 bases left between them. This CDR3 spans 13 amino acids. Written as DNA, the CDR3 is TGTGCCAGCAGCTTGAAGGGTACAGATACGCAGTATTTT. Its protein product is CASSLKGTDTQYF.

The table lists this clone with a few counts. The chain joins TRBV6-1 to TRBJ1-6; the D gene is possibly TRBD1 (6 bases). CDR3 length: 13 amino acids. The germline V gene has CDR1 MNHNS and CDR2 SASEGT. V was pared by 7 bases and J by 6 bases, with 10 bases between. CDR3 sequence (DNA): TGTGCCAGCACGGACAGAGTTAATTCACCCCTCCACTTT. It translates to CASTDRVNSPLHF.

This clone has more than one count but fewer than ten. The chain links TRBV7-9 to TRBJ2-1; weak D call: TRBD1 (5 bases). Germline CDR1 and CDR2: SEHNR and FQNEAQ (reference sequence). V lost 0 bases and J 7 bases, leaving 10 bases between the germline ends. The CDR3 runs to 14 residues. The CDR3 is CASSLADTLNEQFF. The CDR3 DNA sequence: TGTGCCAGCAGCTTAGCGGACACCCTAAATGAGCAGTTCTTC.

The chain uses TRBV25-1 and TRBJ2-5, with D hard to call. The germline V gene encodes CDR1 MGHDK and CDR2 SYGVNS. V shed 4 bases and J shed 9 bases, with 12 bases lying between them. The CDR3 is 12 amino acids. The CDR3: CASSGYNQAQYF. The CDR3 DNA reads TGTGCCAGCAGTGGCTATAATCAGGCCCAGTACTTC. Combining the CDR3 with reference TRBV25-1 and TRBJ2-5 gives the whole variable domain EADIYQTPRYLVIGTGKKITLECSQTMGHDKMYWYQQDPGMELHLIHYSYGVNSTEKGDLSSESTVSRIRTEHFPLTLESARPSHTSQYLCASSGYNQAQYFGPGTRLLVL.

J is TRBJ2-7 and V is TRBV14, with 8 nucleotides matching TRBD1. V shed 5 bases, J shed 3 bases, and the junction held 6 bases outside the gene matches. Germline V gene sequence: CDR1 SGHDN, CDR2 FVKESK. This CDR3 spans 14 amino acids. The CDR3 protein is CASSERQGNYEQYF. CDR3 DNA sequence: TGTGCCAGCAGCGAACGACAGGGGAACTACGAGCAGTACTTC.

The chain combines TRBV6-1 with TRBJ2-6; D gene ambiguous. The V end lost 3 bases, the J end lost 0 bases, and 6 bases lay between the germline ends. The CDR3 covers 15 residues. CDR1 and CDR2 from the germline V gene are MNHNS and SASEGT. The CDR3 is CASSDWSSGANVLTF. The CDR3 coding sequence is TGTGCCAGCAGTGACTGGAGCTCTGGGGCCAACGTCCTGACTTTC.

J is TRBJ1-1 and V is TRBV7-2; 9 bases agree with TRBD1. V was clipped by 6 bases and J by 12 bases; unmatched bases: 11. The CDR3 extends over 13 amino acids. In germline, CDR1 is SGHTA, CDR2 FQGNSA. CDR3 amino acids: CASRPTGQGLSFF. For the CDR3, the DNA is TGTGCCAGCAGGCCCACAGGACAGGGGCTGTCTTTCTTT.